This is a list of T cell receptor beta chains from one sample in a study of blood T cell repertoires in COVID-19. Sequencing used immunoSEQ multiplex PCR; TCRdb keeps in-frame clones, though not all of them. The table has a few hundred thousand clones, approximately 83% seen once. The material sequenced was PBMCs or T cells enriched from blood (not recorded which). These receptors all stem from a woman in her 40s with acute COVID-19. The CDR3 runs from the conserved cysteine through the conserved F or W. Fields, in order: J gene, clone size, D gene, V gene, CDR3 protein, CDR3 DNA. D genes are given only for firm matches. Some rows mark clone size as missing; the rest say once, few, many or name a class of expanded clone.

j_gene: TRBJ2-1; abundance: -; d_gene: -; v_gene: TRBV19; CDR3aa: CASSIGDEQFF; CDR3nt: TGTGCCAGTAGTATCGGGGATGAGCAGTTCTTC
j_gene: TRBJ1-5; abundance: -; d_gene: -; v_gene: TRBV6-5; CDR3aa: CASSYSNAAQPQHF; CDR3nt: TGTGCCAGCAGTTACTCGAATGCGGCTCAGCCCCAGCATTTT
j_gene: TRBJ1-3; abundance: -; d_gene: -; v_gene: TRBV4-3; CDR3aa: CASSQDLGGSSGNTIYF; CDR3nt: TGCGCCAGCAGCCAAGATCTTGGAGGTTCCTCTGGAAACACCATATATTTT
j_gene: TRBJ1-2; abundance: -; d_gene: -; v_gene: TRBV4-3; CDR3aa: CASSQERRGRGYTF; CDR3nt: TGCGCCAGCAGCCAAGAACGGAGAGGGCGCGGCTACACCTTC
j_gene: TRBJ1-2; abundance: -; d_gene: -; v_gene: TRBV19; CDR3aa: CASSIALGPRGWRGGYTF; CDR3nt: TGTGCCAGTAGTATCGCCCTGGGGCCCCGAGGATGGAGGGGCGGCTACACCTTC
j_gene: TRBJ2-7; abundance: -; d_gene: -; v_gene: TRBV2; CDR3aa: CASRPDTKGGEQYF; CDR3nt: TGTGCCAGCAGACCGGACACCAAAGGAGGGGAGCAGTACTTC
j_gene: TRBJ1-1; abundance: -; d_gene: TRBD1; v_gene: TRBV18; CDR3aa: CASSPGTVNTEAFF; CDR3nt: TGTGCCAGCTCACCAGGGACAGTGAACACTGAAGCTTTCTTT
j_gene: TRBJ1-4; abundance: -; d_gene: -; v_gene: TRBV5-1; CDR3aa: CASSLEGNEKLFF; CDR3nt: TGCGCCAGCAGCTTAGAGGGAAATGAAAAACTGTTTTTT
j_gene: TRBJ1-2; abundance: -; d_gene: -; v_gene: TRBV24-1; CDR3aa: CATSDSQTGTVNGYTF; CDR3nt: TGTGCCACCAGTGATTCTCAGACAGGAACTGTCAATGGCTACACCTTC
j_gene: TRBJ1-6; abundance: -; d_gene: TRBD1; v_gene: TRBV4-2; CDR3aa: CASSLGQGAGSLHF; CDR3nt: TGTGCCAGCAGCCTCGGACAGGGGGCAGGATCCCTCCACTTT
j_gene: TRBJ1-6; abundance: once; d_gene: -; v_gene: TRBV4-2; CDR3aa: CASSQDRNRAASPLHF; CDR3nt: TGTGCCAGCAGCCAAGATCGGAACAGGGCCGCTTCACCCCTCCACTTT
j_gene: TRBJ2-5; abundance: once; d_gene: TRBD2; v_gene: TRBV3-1/TRBV3-2; CDR3aa: CASSLISGRVQYF; CDR3nt: TGTGCCAGCAGCCTCATTAGCGGGAGGGTCCAGTACTTC
j_gene: TRBJ1-2; abundance: -; d_gene: -; v_gene: TRBV7-9; CDR3aa: CASSLTGNNGYTF; CDR3nt: TGTGCCAGCAGCTTAACAGGGAACAATGGCTACACCTTC
j_gene: TRBJ1-2; abundance: -; d_gene: TRBD1; v_gene: TRBV19; CDR3aa: CASTLPGTEVYGYTF; CDR3nt: TGTGCCAGTACCCTGCCCGGGACAGAAGTATATGGCTACACCTTC
j_gene: TRBJ1-4; abundance: -; d_gene: TRBD1; v_gene: TRBV5-1; CDR3aa: CASSLGDRGVGEKLFF; CDR3nt: TGCGCCAGCAGCTTGGGGGACAGGGGAGTAGGGGAAAAACTGTTTTTT
j_gene: TRBJ2-1; abundance: -; d_gene: -; v_gene: TRBV9; CDR3aa: CASSATGRAYNEQFF; CDR3nt: TGTGCCAGCAGCGCCACAGGGAGGGCCTACAATGAGCAGTTCTTC
j_gene: TRBJ2-5; abundance: -; d_gene: TRBD2; v_gene: TRBV15; CDR3aa: CATSKGLAGETQYF; CDR3nt: TGTGCCACCAGCAAGGGACTAGCGGGAGAGACCCAGTACTTC
j_gene: TRBJ1-2; abundance: -; d_gene: -; v_gene: TRBV18; CDR3aa: CASSPSGGPMGNYGYTF; CDR3nt: TGTGCCAGCTCACCAAGTGGGGGCCCAATGGGGAACTATGGCTACACCTTC
j_gene: TRBJ1-6; abundance: -; d_gene: -; v_gene: TRBV7-3; CDR3aa: CATAAGRNSPLHF; CDR3nt: TGTGCCACAGCGGCGGGACGAAATTCACCCCTCCACTTT
j_gene: TRBJ1-2; abundance: -; d_gene: -; v_gene: TRBV5-4; CDR3aa: CASSLISGLFYGYTF; CDR3nt: TGTGCCAGCAGCTTGATTTCAGGGTTGTTCTATGGCTACACCTTC
j_gene: TRBJ1-3; abundance: -; d_gene: -; v_gene: TRBV7-6; CDR3aa: CASSLDRGGGNTIYF; CDR3nt: TGTGCCAGCAGCTTAGATCGGGGTGGGGGAAACACCATATATTTT
j_gene: TRBJ2-7; abundance: -; d_gene: TRBD2; v_gene: TRBV7-9; CDR3aa: CASSSTTAGVALYEQYF; CDR3nt: TGTGCCAGCAGCTCTACCACAGCGGGAGTCGCCCTCTACGAGCAGTACTTC
j_gene: TRBJ2-3; abundance: -; d_gene: TRBD2; v_gene: TRBV2; CDR3aa: CASRVSGGLTDTQYF; CDR3nt: TGTGCCAGCAGGGTTAGCGGGGGCCTCACAGATACGCAGTATTTT
j_gene: TRBJ2-2; abundance: -; d_gene: -; v_gene: TRBV29-1; CDR3aa: CSVALTGPGELFF; CDR3nt: TGCAGCGTTGCCCTCACAGGCCCCGGGGAGCTGTTTTTT
j_gene: TRBJ1-2; abundance: -; d_gene: -; v_gene: TRBV7-2; CDR3aa: CASSPDRIYGYTF; CDR3nt: TGTGCCAGCAGCCCAGACAGAATCTATGGCTACACCTTC
j_gene: TRBJ2-2; abundance: -; d_gene: -; v_gene: TRBV4-3; CDR3aa: CASSQSSTSRDTGELFF; CDR3nt: TGCGCCAGCAGCCAATCCAGCACCTCCCGGGACACCGGGGAGCTGTTTTTT
j_gene: TRBJ1-6; abundance: -; d_gene: -; v_gene: TRBV25-1; CDR3aa: CASNGGQGGNSPLHF; CDR3nt: TGTGCCAGCAATGGCGGTCAGGGCGGTAATTCACCCCTCCACTTT
j_gene: TRBJ2-7; abundance: -; d_gene: -; v_gene: TRBV5-4; CDR3aa: CASSEPPGHEQYF; CDR3nt: TGTGCCAGCAGCGAACCCCCGGGACATGAGCAGTACTTC
j_gene: TRBJ1-4; abundance: once; d_gene: TRBD1; v_gene: TRBV6-1; CDR3aa: CASSDTGQGTQKLFF; CDR3nt: TGTGCCAGCAGTGATACGGGACAGGGGACGCAAAAACTGTTTTTT
j_gene: TRBJ2-7; abundance: -; d_gene: -; v_gene: TRBV5-1; CDR3aa: CASSPGGRSSYEQYF; CDR3nt: TGCGCCAGCAGCCCTGGTGGCAGAAGCTCCTACGAGCAGTACTTC
j_gene: TRBJ2-5; abundance: -; d_gene: TRBD1; v_gene: TRBV7-9; CDR3aa: CASSSTRGQGETQYF; CDR3nt: TGTGCCAGCAGCTCGACCAGGGGGCAGGGAGAGACCCAGTACTTC
j_gene: TRBJ2-1; abundance: few; d_gene: TRBD2; v_gene: TRBV4-2; CDR3aa: CASSRIKLAGGSYNEQFF; CDR3nt: TGTGCCAGCAGCCGTATAAAGCTAGCGGGGGGTAGCTACAATGAGCAGTTCTTC
j_gene: TRBJ1-1; abundance: -; d_gene: -; v_gene: TRBV6-6; CDR3aa: CASSWDTMNTEAFF; CDR3nt: TGTGCCAGCAGTTGGGACACCATGAACACTGAAGCTTTCTTT
j_gene: TRBJ2-7; abundance: -; d_gene: -; v_gene: TRBV7-2; CDR3aa: CASSSTRDSYEQYF; CDR3nt: TGTGCCAGCAGCTCGACCCGGGATTCCTACGAGCAGTACTTC
j_gene: TRBJ2-7; abundance: -; d_gene: -; v_gene: TRBV3-1/TRBV3-2; CDR3aa: CASSQGSLSGIVYEQYF; CDR3nt: TGTGCCAGCAGCCAAGGGTCCCTTTCAGGGATAGTATACGAGCAGTACTTC
j_gene: TRBJ1-6; abundance: once; d_gene: -; v_gene: TRBV28; CDR3aa: CASRPGGGLHSPLHF; CDR3nt: TGTGCCAGCAGACCCGGGGGAGGGCTACATTCACCCCTCCACTTT
j_gene: TRBJ2-2; abundance: -; d_gene: -; v_gene: TRBV12-3/TRBV12-4; CDR3aa: CASSFKNTGELFF; CDR3nt: TGTGCCAGCAGTTTTAAGAACACCGGGGAGCTGTTTTTT
j_gene: TRBJ2-3; abundance: -; d_gene: TRBD2; v_gene: TRBV3-1/TRBV3-2; CDR3aa: CASSHGTSGSVATQYF; CDR3nt: TGTGCCAGCAGCCACGGGACTAGCGGGAGTGTCGCTACGCAGTATTTT
j_gene: TRBJ2-3; abundance: -; d_gene: TRBD2; v_gene: TRBV5-4; CDR3aa: CASRTGTSGGAWVDTQYF; CDR3nt: TGTGCCAGCAGGACCGGGACTAGCGGGGGGGCCTGGGTAGATACGCAGTATTTT
j_gene: TRBJ1-6; abundance: -; d_gene: -; v_gene: TRBV5-3; CDR3aa: CARSSGDLGGPPLHF; CDR3nt: TGTGCCAGAAGTTCGGGAGACCTAGGAGGCCCACCCCTCCACTTT
j_gene: TRBJ2-5; abundance: -; d_gene: -; v_gene: TRBV4-3; CDR3aa: CASSQDGGRETQYF; CDR3nt: TGCGCCAGCAGCCAAGATGGGGGCCGGGAGACCCAGTACTTC
j_gene: TRBJ1-5; abundance: once; d_gene: TRBD1; v_gene: TRBV7-2; CDR3aa: CASSLQGQSNQPQHF; CDR3nt: TGTGCCAGCAGCTTACAGGGACAGAGCAATCAGCCCCAGCATTTT
j_gene: TRBJ1-4; abundance: -; d_gene: -; v_gene: TRBV7-9; CDR3aa: CASEQADNEKLFF; CDR3nt: TGTGCCAGTGAACAGGCGGATAATGAAAAACTGTTTTTT
j_gene: TRBJ2-1; abundance: -; d_gene: TRBD2; v_gene: TRBV7-2; CDR3aa: CASSLSSGRVDNEQFF; CDR3nt: TGTGCCAGCAGCTTATCGAGCGGGAGGGTCGACAATGAGCAGTTCTTC
j_gene: TRBJ1-6; abundance: -; d_gene: TRBD1; v_gene: TRBV5-1; CDR3aa: CASSFDPQGVGSPLHF; CDR3nt: TGCGCCAGCAGCTTCGATCCGCAGGGGGTGGGTTCACCCCTCCACTTT
j_gene: TRBJ1-2; abundance: -; d_gene: -; v_gene: TRBV20-1; CDR3aa: CSASRQGLGYTF; CDR3nt: TGCAGTGCTAGTAGGCAGGGCCTTGGCTACACCTTC
j_gene: TRBJ1-6; abundance: -; d_gene: TRBD1; v_gene: TRBV27; CDR3aa: CASSKGQGAYNSPLHF; CDR3nt: TGTGCCAGCAGTAAGGGACAGGGGGCTTATAATTCACCCCTCCACTTT
j_gene: TRBJ2-7; abundance: -; d_gene: TRBD1; v_gene: TRBV6-2/TRBV6-3; CDR3aa: CASSYAGTEYEQYF; CDR3nt: TGTGCCAGCAGTTACGCCGGGACAGAGTACGAGCAGTACTTC
j_gene: TRBJ1-2; abundance: -; d_gene: TRBD1; v_gene: TRBV3-1/TRBV3-2; CDR3aa: CASSQRTGNPPNYGYTF; CDR3nt: TGTGCCAGCAGCCAAAGGACAGGGAACCCGCCTAACTATGGCTACACCTTC
j_gene: TRBJ1-5; abundance: -; d_gene: TRBD1; v_gene: TRBV4-2; CDR3aa: CASSQNTGTGFNQPQHF; CDR3nt: TGTGCCAGCAGCCAAAATACCGGGACAGGGTTCAATCAGCCCCAGCATTTT
j_gene: TRBJ2-3; abundance: -; d_gene: TRBD1; v_gene: TRBV7-7; CDR3aa: CASSPTGGSSDTQYF; CDR3nt: TGTGCCAGCAGCCCGACAGGGGGTAGCTCAGATACGCAGTATTTT
j_gene: TRBJ2-1; abundance: -; d_gene: TRBD1; v_gene: TRBV19; CDR3aa: CASARQGSQLSEQFF; CDR3nt: TGTGCCAGTGCACGACAGGGGAGTCAGTTGAGTGAGCAGTTCTTC
j_gene: TRBJ1-2; abundance: -; d_gene: -; v_gene: TRBV30; CDR3aa: CAWSVQRGNGYTF; CDR3nt: TGTGCCTGGAGTGTACAGCGGGGAAATGGCTACACCTTC
j_gene: TRBJ2-1; abundance: -; d_gene: -; v_gene: TRBV18; CDR3aa: CASSPSLGGYNEQFF; CDR3nt: TGTGCCAGCTCACCATCCCTCGGGGGTTACAATGAGCAGTTCTTC
j_gene: TRBJ1-6; abundance: -; d_gene: -; v_gene: TRBV19; CDR3aa: CASSETDYNSPLHF; CDR3nt: TGTGCCAGTAGCGAGACAGACTATAATTCACCCCTCCACTTT
j_gene: TRBJ1-6; abundance: -; d_gene: -; v_gene: TRBV6-5; CDR3aa: CASSPIREPRSPLHF; CDR3nt: TGTGCCAGCAGTCCGATCCGGGAGCCTCGGTCACCCCTCCACTTT
j_gene: TRBJ2-5; abundance: -; d_gene: -; v_gene: TRBV7-2; CDR3aa: CASSLHGEETQYF; CDR3nt: TGTGCCAGCAGCTTACACGGGGAAGAGACCCAGTACTTC